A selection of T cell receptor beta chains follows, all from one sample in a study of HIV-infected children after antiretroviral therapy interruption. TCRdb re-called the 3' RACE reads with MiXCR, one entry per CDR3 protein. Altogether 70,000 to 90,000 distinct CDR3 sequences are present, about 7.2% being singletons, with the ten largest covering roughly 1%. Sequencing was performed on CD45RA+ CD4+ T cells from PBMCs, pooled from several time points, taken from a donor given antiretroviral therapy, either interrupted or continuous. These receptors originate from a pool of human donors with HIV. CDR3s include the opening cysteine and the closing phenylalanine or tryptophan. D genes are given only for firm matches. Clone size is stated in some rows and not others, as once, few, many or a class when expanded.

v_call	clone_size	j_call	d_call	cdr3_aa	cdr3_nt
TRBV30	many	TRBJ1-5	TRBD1	CAWRTGVNQPQHF	TGTGCCTGGCGGACAGGGGTCAATCAGCCCCAGCATTTT
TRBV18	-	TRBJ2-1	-	CASSKEGGNEQFF	TGTGCCAGCTCAAAGGAGGGGGGAAATGAGCAGTTCTTC
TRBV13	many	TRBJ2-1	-	CASSLRTGWAEQFF	TGTGCCAGCTCTCTCCGGACTGGGTGGGCTGAGCAGTTCTTC
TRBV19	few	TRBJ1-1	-	CASSIDLMNTEAFF	TGTGCCAGTAGTATTGATTTGATGAACACTGAAGCTTTCTTT
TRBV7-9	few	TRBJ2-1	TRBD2	CASSSITSGGPTGEQFF	TGTGCCAGCAGCTCCATCACTAGCGGGGGGCCCACCGGTGAGCAGTTCTTC
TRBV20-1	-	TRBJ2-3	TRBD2	CSATGGHTDTQYF	TGCAGTGCCACGGGAGGACACACAGATACGCAGTATTTT
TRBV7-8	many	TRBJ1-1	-	CASSSRTRGTEAFF	TGTGCCAGCAGCTCTCGTACCCGAGGAACTGAAGCTTTCTTT
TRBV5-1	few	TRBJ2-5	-	CASSLSRETQYF	TGCGCCAGCAGCTTGAGCCGGGAGACCCAGTACTTC
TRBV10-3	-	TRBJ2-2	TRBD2	CAISPGLAGGSNPGELFF	TGTGCCATCAGCCCGGGACTAGCGGGGGGGTCAAACCCCGGGGAGCTGTTTTTT
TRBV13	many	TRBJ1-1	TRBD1	CASSPGTGGPDTEAFF	TGTGCCAGCAGCCCCGGGACAGGGGGCCCCGACACTGAAGCTTTCTTT
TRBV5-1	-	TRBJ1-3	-	CASSLGYRSGNTIYF	TGCGCCAGCAGCTTGGGGTACCGCTCTGGAAACACCATATATTTT
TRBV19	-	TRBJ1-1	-	CASIAWNTEAFF	TGTGCCAGCATTGCCTGGAACACTGAAGCTTTCTTT
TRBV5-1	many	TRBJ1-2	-	CASSSNNRAGYTF	TGCGCCAGCAGCTCAAACAACAGGGCTGGCTACACCTTC
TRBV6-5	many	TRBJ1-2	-	CASSYLRTSYGYTF	TGTGCCAGCAGTTACCTGCGGACAAGCTATGGCTACACCTTC
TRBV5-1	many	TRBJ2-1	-	CASSSSTGRPEQFF	TGCGCCAGCAGCTCCTCGACCGGGCGTCCGGAGCAGTTCTTC
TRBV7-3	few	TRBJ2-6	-	CASSPLSHPSGANVLTF	TGTGCCAGCAGCCCTCTTAGCCACCCCTCTGGGGCCAACGTCCTGACTTTC
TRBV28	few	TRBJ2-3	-	CASSFGAWAETLYF	TGTGCTAGCAGTTTCGGGGCGTGGGCAGAAACGCTGTATTTT
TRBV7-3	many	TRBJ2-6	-	CASSHNAFSGANVLTF	TGTGCCAGCAGCCATAATGCGTTTTCTGGGGCCAACGTCCTGACTTTC
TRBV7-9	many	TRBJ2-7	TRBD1	CASSATGGILNYEQYF	TGTGCCAGCAGCGCAACAGGGGGCATCCTAAACTACGAGCAGTACTTC
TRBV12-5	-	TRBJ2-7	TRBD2	CASGPARRAGAGTYEQYF	TGTGCTAGTGGTCCCGCTAGACGAGCGGGGGCAGGAACCTACGAGCAGTACTTC
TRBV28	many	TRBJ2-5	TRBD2	CASSLRLAGQETQYF	TGTGCCAGCAGTTTAAGACTAGCGGGACAAGAGACCCAGTACTTC
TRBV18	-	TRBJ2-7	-	CASSPPASVGDEQYF	TGTGCCAGCTCACCTCCTGCCTCGGTGGGTGACGAGCAGTACTTC
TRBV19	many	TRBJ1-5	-	CASSWDTQAPLF	TGTGCCAGCAGTTGGGACACCCAGGCTCCGCTTTTT
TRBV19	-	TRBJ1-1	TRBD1	CASSIDRGRTEAFF	TGTGCCAGTAGTATTGACAGGGGGCGAACTGAAGCTTTCTTT
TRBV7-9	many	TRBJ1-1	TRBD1	CASSSWTGGIRGTEAFF	TGTGCCAGCAGCAGCTGGACAGGGGGAATAAGAGGAACTGAAGCTTTCTTT
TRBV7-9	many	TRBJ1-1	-	CASSSTEKSEAFF	TGTGCCAGCAGCTCGACGGAAAAATCTGAAGCTTTCTTT
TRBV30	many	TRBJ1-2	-	CAWSEGSGSIYGYTF	TGTGCCTGGAGTGAAGGGTCAGGATCTATCTATGGCTACACCTTC
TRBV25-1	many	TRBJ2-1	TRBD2	CASRGAGGPHNEQFF	TGTGCCAGCAGGGGAGCGGGAGGGCCTCACAATGAGCAGTTCTTC
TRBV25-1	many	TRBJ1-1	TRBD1	CASGATGRNTEAFF	TGTGCCAGCGGAGCGACAGGGCGAAACACTGAAGCTTTCTTT
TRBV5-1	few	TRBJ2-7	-	CASSLVFNSYEQYF	TGCGCCAGCAGCTTGGTGTTCAACTCCTACGAGCAGTACTTC
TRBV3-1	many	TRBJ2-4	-	CASSQAPNSIQYF	TGTGCCAGCAGCCAAGCACCGAATAGCATTCAGTACTTC
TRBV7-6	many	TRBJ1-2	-	CASSPNRGRGYTF	TGTGCCAGCAGCCCCAACAGAGGTCGGGGCTACACCTTC
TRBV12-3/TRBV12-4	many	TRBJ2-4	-	CASSFSGLAKNIQYF	TGTGCCAGCAGTTTCTCTGGGCTAGCCAAAAACATTCAGTACTTC
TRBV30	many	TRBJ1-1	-	CAWSSQRNTEAFF	TGTGCCTGGAGTTCCCAACGGAACACTGAAGCTTTCTTT
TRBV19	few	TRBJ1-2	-	CASSITAQGGYTF	TGTGCCAGTAGTATCACAGCCCAGGGGGGCTACACCTTC
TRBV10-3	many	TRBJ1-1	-	CAISELLGRDTEAFF	TGTGCCATCAGTGAGCTATTGGGGAGGGACACTGAAGCTTTCTTT
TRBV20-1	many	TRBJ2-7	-	CSARGLKGQVSYEQYF	TGCAGTGCTAGGGGGCTGAAGGGACAAGTGTCCTACGAGCAGTACTTC
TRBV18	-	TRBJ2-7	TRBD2	CASRQTGTSGLEQYF	TGTGCCAGCAGACAAACCGGGACTAGCGGACTAGAGCAGTACTTC
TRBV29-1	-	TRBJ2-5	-	CSVERDRRIGTQYF	TGCAGCGTTGAAAGGGATCGAAGAATAGGGACCCAGTACTTC
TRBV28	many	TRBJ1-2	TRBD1	CASSLLEGQGMRGYTF	TGTGCCAGCAGTTTACTAGAGGGACAGGGGATGAGAGGCTACACCTTC
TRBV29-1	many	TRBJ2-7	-	CSVAASGYEQYF	TGCAGCGTTGCCGCCAGCGGCTACGAGCAGTACTTC
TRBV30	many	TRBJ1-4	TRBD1	CAWNDRATEKLFF	TGTGCCTGGAATGACAGGGCGACCGAAAAACTGTTTTTT
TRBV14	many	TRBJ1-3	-	CASSQHWAGNTIYF	TGTGCCAGCAGCCAACATTGGGCTGGAAACACCATATATTTT
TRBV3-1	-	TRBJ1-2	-	CASSQGWNYGYTF	TGTGCCAGCAGCCAAGGTTGGAACTATGGCTACACCTTC
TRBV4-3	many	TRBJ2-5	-	CASSQGPGDQETQYF	TGCGCCAGCAGCCAAGGTCCCGGGGATCAAGAGACCCAGTACTTC
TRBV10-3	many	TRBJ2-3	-	CAISPSMTDTQYF	TGTGCCATCAGCCCCAGTATGACAGATACGCAGTATTTT
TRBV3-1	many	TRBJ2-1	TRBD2	CASSRTSGSYNEQFF	TGTGCCAGCAGCAGAACTAGCGGCTCCTACAATGAGCAGTTCTTC
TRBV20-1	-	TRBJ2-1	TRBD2	CSARDPLAGGRNEQFF	TGCAGTGCTAGAGATCCACTAGCGGGGGGCCGCAATGAGCAGTTCTTC
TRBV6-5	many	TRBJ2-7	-	CASSPRTAGEQYF	TGTGCCAGCAGTCCCCGGACAGCTGGCGAGCAGTACTTC
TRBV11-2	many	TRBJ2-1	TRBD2	CASSLEGTSVTNEQFF	TGTGCCAGCAGCTTAGAAGGGACTAGCGTAACCAATGAGCAGTTCTTC
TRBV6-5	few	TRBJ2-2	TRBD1	CASRRTGGGELFF	TGTGCCAGCAGGAGGACAGGGGGCGGGGAGCTGTTTTTT
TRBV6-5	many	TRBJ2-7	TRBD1	CASSPGTAYEQYF	TGTGCCAGCAGTCCGGGGACAGCGTACGAGCAGTACTTC
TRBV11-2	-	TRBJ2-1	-	CASSHIGRGARYNEQFF	TGTGCCAGCAGCCACATTGGGAGGGGGGCTCGCTACAATGAGCAGTTCTTC
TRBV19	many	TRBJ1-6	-	CASSDWDTNNSPLHF	TGTGCCAGTAGTGACTGGGACACTAATAATTCACCCCTCCACTTT
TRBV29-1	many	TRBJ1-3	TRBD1	CSAGGQGNTIYF	TGCAGCGCCGGGGGACAGGGGAACACCATATATTTT